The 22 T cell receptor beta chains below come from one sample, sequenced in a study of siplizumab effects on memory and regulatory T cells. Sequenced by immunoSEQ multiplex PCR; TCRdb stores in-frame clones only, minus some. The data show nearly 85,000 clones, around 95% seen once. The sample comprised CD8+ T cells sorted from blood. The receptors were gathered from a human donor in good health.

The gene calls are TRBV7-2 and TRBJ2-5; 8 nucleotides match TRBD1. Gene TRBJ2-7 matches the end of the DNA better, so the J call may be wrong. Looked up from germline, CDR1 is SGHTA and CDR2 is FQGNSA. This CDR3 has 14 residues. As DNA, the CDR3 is TGTGCCAGCAGCTTATATGCAGGGGGCATCGAGCAGTACTTC. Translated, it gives CASSLYAGGIEQYF.

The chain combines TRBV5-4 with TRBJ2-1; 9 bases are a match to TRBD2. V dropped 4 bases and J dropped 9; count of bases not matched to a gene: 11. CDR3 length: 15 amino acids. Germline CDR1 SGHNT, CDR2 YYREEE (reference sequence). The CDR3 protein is CASSGRGRASIEQFF. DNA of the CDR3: TGTGCCAGCAGCGGTCGCGGGAGGGCGTCGATTGAGCAGTTCTTC.

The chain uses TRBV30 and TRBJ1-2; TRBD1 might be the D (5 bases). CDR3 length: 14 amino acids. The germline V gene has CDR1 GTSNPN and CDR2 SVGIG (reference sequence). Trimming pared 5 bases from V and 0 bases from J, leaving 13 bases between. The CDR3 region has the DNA TGTGCCTGGCGACATAGGGGACCTAACTATGGCTACACCTTC. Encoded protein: CAWRHRGPNYGYTF.

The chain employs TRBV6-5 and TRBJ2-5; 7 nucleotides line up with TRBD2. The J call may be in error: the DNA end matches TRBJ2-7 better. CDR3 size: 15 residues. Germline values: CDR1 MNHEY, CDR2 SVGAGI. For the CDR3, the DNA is TGTGCCAGCACCAAGGGGCTAGCGGACTCCTACGAGCAGTACTTC. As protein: CASTKGLADSYEQYF.

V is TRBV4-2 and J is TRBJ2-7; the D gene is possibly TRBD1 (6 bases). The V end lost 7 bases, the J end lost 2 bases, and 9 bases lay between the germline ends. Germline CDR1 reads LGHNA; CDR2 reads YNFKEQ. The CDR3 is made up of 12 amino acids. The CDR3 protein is CASMSGAYEQYF. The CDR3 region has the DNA TGTGCCAGCATGTCAGGGGCCTACGAGCAGTACTTC.

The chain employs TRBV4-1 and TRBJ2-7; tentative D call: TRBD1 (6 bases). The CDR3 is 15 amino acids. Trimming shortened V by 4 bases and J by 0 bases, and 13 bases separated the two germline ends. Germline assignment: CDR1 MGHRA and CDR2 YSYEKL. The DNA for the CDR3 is TGCGCCAGCAGCCTCAACCGGGACACCTCCTACGAGCAGTACTTC. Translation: CASSLNRDTSYEQYF.

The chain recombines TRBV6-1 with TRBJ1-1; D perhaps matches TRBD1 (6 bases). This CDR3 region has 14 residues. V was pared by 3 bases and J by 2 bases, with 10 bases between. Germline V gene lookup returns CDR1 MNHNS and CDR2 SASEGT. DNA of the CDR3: TGTGCCAGCAGTGACTGGGGGCTAAACACTGAAGCTTTCTTT. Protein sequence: CASSDWGLNTEAFF.

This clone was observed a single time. CDR3 region: CASRFRGQLNQPQHF. The CDR3 nucleotides are TGTGCCAGTAGATTCAGGGGACAGCTCAATCAGCCCCAGCATTTT. The chain is built from TRBV19 and TRBJ1-5; 7 bases match TRBD1. Germline loops: CDR1 LNHDA, CDR2 SQIVND (reference sequence). The CDR3 length is 15 residues. V shed 6 bases and J 3 bases; nucleotides not matched to a gene: 8.

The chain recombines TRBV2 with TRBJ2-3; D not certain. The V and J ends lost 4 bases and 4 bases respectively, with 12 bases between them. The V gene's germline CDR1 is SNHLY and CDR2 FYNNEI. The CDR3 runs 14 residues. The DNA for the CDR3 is TGTGCCAGCAGTGGTGGGTTCGGATCAGATACGCAGTATTTT. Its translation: CASSGGFGSDTQYF.

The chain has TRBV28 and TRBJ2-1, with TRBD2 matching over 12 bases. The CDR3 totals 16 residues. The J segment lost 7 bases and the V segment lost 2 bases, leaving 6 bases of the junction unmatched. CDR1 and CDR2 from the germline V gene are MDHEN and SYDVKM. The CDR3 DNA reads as TGTGCCAGCAGTTTACGGCTAGCGGGAGGGAGGAATGAGCAGTTCTTC. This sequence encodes CASSLRLAGGRNEQFF. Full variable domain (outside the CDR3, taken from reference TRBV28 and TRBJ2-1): DVKVTQSSRYLVKRTGEKVFLECVQDMDHENMFWYRQDPGLGLRLIYFSYDVKMKEKGDIPEGYSVSREKKERFSLILESASTNQTSMYLCASSLRLAGGRNEQFFGPGTRLTVL.

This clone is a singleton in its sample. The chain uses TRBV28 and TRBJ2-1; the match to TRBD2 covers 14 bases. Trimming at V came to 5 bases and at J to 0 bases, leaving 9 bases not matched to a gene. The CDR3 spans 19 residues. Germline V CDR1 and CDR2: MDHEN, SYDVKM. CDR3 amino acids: CASSDGLAGGLSSYNEQFF. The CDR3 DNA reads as TGTGCCAGCAGTGATGGACTAGCGGGAGGCCTCAGCTCCTACAATGAGCAGTTCTTC.

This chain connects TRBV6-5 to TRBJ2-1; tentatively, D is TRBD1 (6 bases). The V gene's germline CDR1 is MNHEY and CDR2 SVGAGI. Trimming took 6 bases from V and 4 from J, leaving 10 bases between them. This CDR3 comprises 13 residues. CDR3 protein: CASSTGFYNEQFF. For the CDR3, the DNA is TGTGCCAGCAGCACAGGGTTTTACAATGAGCAGTTCTTC.

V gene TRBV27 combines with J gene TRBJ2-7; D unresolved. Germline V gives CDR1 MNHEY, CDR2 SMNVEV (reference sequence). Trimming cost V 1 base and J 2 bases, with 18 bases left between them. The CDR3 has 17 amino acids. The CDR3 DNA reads TGTGCCAGCAGTTTATTCCGACCCGAGTTATATACCTACGAGCAGTACTTC. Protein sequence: CASSLFRPELYTYEQYF.

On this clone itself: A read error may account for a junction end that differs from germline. The CDR3 sequence: CSPGQGAPEAPF. The CDR3 bases are TGCAGCCCGGGACAGGGGGCGCCTGAAGCTCCCTTT. This chain connects TRBV29-1 to TRBJ1-1; TRBD1 matches 12 bases. Germline V gives CDR1 SQVTM, CDR2 ANQGSEA. This CDR3 has 12 amino acids.

The CDR3 protein is CASSILGQGAPGANVLTF. The CDR3, as DNA: TGTGCCAGTAGTATACTAGGACAGGGGGCCCCTGGGGCCAACGTCCTGACTTTC. The J gene is TRBJ2-6, the V gene TRBV19, with 11 bases fitting TRBD1. J lost 2 bases, V lost 2 bases, and 5 bases had no gene match. The CDR3 is 18 residues long. Germline CDR1 is LNHDA and CDR2 is SQIVND (reference sequence). The entire variable domain, with the rest obtained from reference TRBV19 and TRBJ2-6, is as follows: DGGITQSPKYLFRKEGQNVTLSCEQNLNHDAMYWYRQDPGQGLRLIYYSQIVNDFQKGDIAEGYSVSREKKESFPLTVTSAQKNPTAFYLCASSILGQGAPGANVLTFGAGSRLTVL.

Here the CDR3 reads CASSSQVDTQYF. The DNA for the CDR3 is TGTGCCAGCAGCTCGCAGGTCGATACGCAGTATTTT. The chain links TRBV11-2 to TRBJ2-3; D not certain. Germline assignment: CDR1 SGHAT and CDR2 FQNNGV. The length of the CDR3 is 12 residues. Between the trimmed V and J ends, which lost 4 bases and 6 bases, there was a span of 8 bases.

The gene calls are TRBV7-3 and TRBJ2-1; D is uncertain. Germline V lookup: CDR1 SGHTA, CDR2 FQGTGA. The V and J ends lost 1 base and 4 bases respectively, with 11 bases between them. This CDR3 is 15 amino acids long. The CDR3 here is CASSLKYQPYNEQFF. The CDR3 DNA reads TGTGCCAGCAGCTTAAAATACCAGCCTTACAATGAGCAGTTCTTC.

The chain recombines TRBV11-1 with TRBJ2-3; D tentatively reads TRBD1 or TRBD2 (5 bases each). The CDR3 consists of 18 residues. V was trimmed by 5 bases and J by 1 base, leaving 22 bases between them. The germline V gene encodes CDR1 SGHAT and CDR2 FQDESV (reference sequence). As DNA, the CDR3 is TGTGCCAGCAGCCCTCAAAATCGGGGCCTTTGGGGCACAGATACGCAGTATTTT. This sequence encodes CASSPQNRGLWGTDTQYF.

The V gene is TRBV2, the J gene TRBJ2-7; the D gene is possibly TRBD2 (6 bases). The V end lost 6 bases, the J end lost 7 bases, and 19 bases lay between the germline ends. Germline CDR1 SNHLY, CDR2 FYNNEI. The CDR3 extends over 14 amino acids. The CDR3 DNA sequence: TGTGCCAGCAGAGGGGACTGGGGTATTATGGAGCAGTACTTC. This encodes CASRGDWGIMEQYF. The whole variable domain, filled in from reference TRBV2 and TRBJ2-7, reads EPEVTQTPSHQVTQMGQEVILRCVPISNHLYFYWYRQILGQKVEFLVSFYNNEISEKSEIFDDQFSVERPDGSNFTLKIRSTKLEDSAMYFCASRGDWGIMEQYFGPGTRLTVT.

As DNA, the CDR3 is TGTGCCAGCAGCCCTAGGACAGACACTGAAGCTTTCTTT. Translation gives CASSPRTDTEAFF. The V call is TRBV7-3, the J call TRBJ1-1, with a tentative D call TRBD1 (6 bases). The CDR3 covers 13 residues. The V and J ends lost 5 bases and 3 bases respectively, with 10 bases between them. Germline V gives CDR1 SGHTA, CDR2 FQGTGA.

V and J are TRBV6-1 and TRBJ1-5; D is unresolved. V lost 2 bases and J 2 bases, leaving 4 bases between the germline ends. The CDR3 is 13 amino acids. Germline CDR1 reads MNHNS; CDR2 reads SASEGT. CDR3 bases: TGTGCCAGCAGTGAATCGGGCAATCAGCCCCAGCATTTT. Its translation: CASSESGNQPQHF.

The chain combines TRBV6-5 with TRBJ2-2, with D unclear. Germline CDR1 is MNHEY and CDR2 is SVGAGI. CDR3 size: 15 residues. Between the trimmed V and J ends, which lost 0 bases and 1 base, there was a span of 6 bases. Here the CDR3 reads CASSYSTRNTGELFF. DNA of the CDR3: TGTGCCAGCAGTTACTCGACAAGGAACACCGGGGAGCTGTTTTTT.